These T cell receptor beta chains were read from a single sample in a study of cytomegalovirus exposure and HLA in healthy donors. The protocol was immunoSEQ multiplex PCR, while the TCRdb copy is restricted to in-frame clones and leaves out a portion. The table has approximately 220,000 clones, over 65% seen once; the top ten hold 0.6% to 0.7%. The material sequenced was PBMCs. These receptors originate from a man between 18 and 35 years old in good health and CMV-seronegative. CDR3s include the opening cysteine and the closing phenylalanine or tryptophan. A D gene is named only where the DNA matches it firmly. Some rows have no size entry. The others give once, few or many, or a class for an expanded clone.

TRBV11-3	TRBJ2-7	NA	NA	CASSLGGGTVGSEQYF	TGTGCCAGCAGCTTAGGGGGGGGCACAGTGGGCAGCGAGCAGTACTTC
TRBV7-9	TRBJ1-1	TRBD1	few	CASSAQGATEAFF	TGTGCCAGCAGCGCACAGGGGGCAACTGAAGCTTTCTTT
TRBV2	TRBJ1-4	TRBD1	NA	CASPDRGNEKLFF	TGTGCCAGTCCGGACAGGGGGAATGAAAAACTGTTTTTT
TRBV9	TRBJ2-1	TRBD2	NA	CASSPLAGGFREQFF	TGTGCCAGCAGCCCGCTAGCGGGAGGGTTCAGGGAGCAGTTCTTC
TRBV6-1	TRBJ1-2	TRBD1	NA	CASSGGTGNYGYTF	TGTGCCAGCAGTGGCGGGACAGGGAACTATGGCTACACCTTC
TRBV6-4	TRBJ2-1	TRBD1	once	CASRPQGAGEQFF	TGTGCCAGCAGACCCCAGGGGGCCGGGGAGCAGTTCTTC
TRBV9	TRBJ2-2	NA	NA	CASSVESGYTGELFF	TGTGCCAGCAGCGTAGAGAGCGGCTACACCGGGGAGCTGTTTTTT
TRBV10-2	TRBJ2-7	TRBD1	NA	CASSGDRGSYEQYF	TGCGCCAGCAGCGGGGACAGGGGTTCCTACGAGCAGTACTTC
TRBV5-6	TRBJ1-1	TRBD1	NA	CASSLAGTGGLNTEAFF	TGTGCCAGCAGCTTGGCCGGGACAGGGGGCTTGAACACTGAAGCTTTCTTT
TRBV2	TRBJ2-2	NA	NA	CASRRSGSTGELFF	TGTGCCAGCAGAAGAAGCGGGTCCACCGGGGAGCTGTTTTTT
TRBV10-3	TRBJ2-1	NA	NA	CAISDPGVKGNEQFF	TGTGCCATCAGTGATCCGGGGGTAAAGGGGAATGAGCAGTTCTTC
TRBV6-5	TRBJ1-1	NA	NA	CASSLGQGNTEAFF	TGTGCCAGCAGCCTCGGTCAGGGGAACACTGAAGCTTTCTTT
TRBV27	TRBJ1-1	NA	NA	CASSLIGTSNTEAFF	TGTGCCAGCAGTTTAATAGGGACTTCGAACACTGAAGCTTTCTTT
TRBV5-5	TRBJ1-5	TRBD1	once	CASSSLRGFYQPQHF	TGTGCCAGCAGCTCCCTCAGGGGGTTTTATCAGCCCCAGCATTTT
TRBV6-5	TRBJ2-7	TRBD1	NA	CASSYSTGVGGYEQYF	TGTGCCAGCAGTTACTCGACAGGGGTGGGGGGCTACGAGCAGTACTTC
TRBV6-1	TRBJ2-4	NA	NA	CASSQGGRDIQYF	TGTGCCAGCAGTCAGGGGGGACGGGACATTCAGTACTTC
TRBV19	TRBJ1-3	NA	NA	CASSTDGSSGNTIYF	TGTGCCAGTAGTACAGACGGGAGCTCTGGAAACACCATATATTTT
TRBV4-1	TRBJ2-7	TRBD2	NA	CASRSRGLGNYEQYF	TGCGCCAGCCGTTCTAGGGGACTAGGAAACTACGAGCAGTACTTC
TRBV6-4	TRBJ2-7	TRBD1	many	CASSDSGGAYEQYF	TGTGCCAGCAGTGACTCAGGGGGCGCCTACGAGCAGTACTTC
TRBV5-1	TRBJ2-7	TRBD2	NA	CASSSLAGVSYEQYF	TGCGCCAGCAGTTCGCTAGCGGGAGTCTCCTACGAGCAGTACTTC
TRBV11-2	TRBJ1-3	NA	once	CASSLTAGSSGNTIYF	TGTGCCAGCAGCTTAACGGCGGGAAGCTCTGGAAACACCATATATTTT
TRBV5-1	TRBJ1-3	TRBD1	NA	CASSLWTGASGNTIYF	TGCGCCAGCAGCCTCTGGACAGGTGCCTCTGGAAACACCATATATTTT
TRBV10-1	TRBJ2-6	TRBD2	NA	CASSEYPPGLAGPTFSGANVLTF	TGCGCCAGCAGTGAATATCCACCGGGACTAGCGGGCCCCACTTTCTCTGGGGCCAACGTCCTGACTTTC
TRBV6-5	TRBJ1-1	TRBD1	NA	CASRGDRNTEAFF	TGTGCCAGCAGGGGGGACAGGAACACTGAAGCTTTCTTT
TRBV19	TRBJ1-5	NA	NA	CASRGPHNQPQHF	TGTGCCAGTAGGGGCCCTCACAATCAGCCCCAGCATTTT
TRBV30	TRBJ2-7	NA	NA	CAAQARGFYEQYF	TGTGCCGCCCAAGCCCGGGGATTCTACGAGCAGTACTTC
TRBV5-4	TRBJ2-7	NA	NA	CASSLVSGAYEQYF	TGTGCCAGCAGCTTGGTATCGGGAGCCTACGAGCAGTACTTC
TRBV7-3	TRBJ2-1	TRBD1	NA	CASSLTGNSYNEQFF	TGTGCCAGCAGCCTGACAGGGAACTCCTACAATGAGCAGTTCTTC
TRBV30	TRBJ1-5	TRBD1	NA	CAWKDRGRVWEPQHF	TGTGCCTGGAAGGACAGGGGGAGAGTGTGGGAGCCCCAGCATTTT
TRBV7-9	TRBJ2-3	TRBD2	NA	CASSLDAGVTDTQYF	TGTGCCAGCAGCTTAGATGCGGGAGTGACAGATACGCAGTATTTT
TRBV4-2	TRBJ2-1	TRBD2	NA	CASSQGTSKGNEQFF	TGTGCCAGCAGCCAAGGGACTAGTAAGGGCAATGAGCAGTTCTTC
TRBV5-6	TRBJ1-4	NA	NA	CASSLGQAEKLFF	TGTGCCAGCAGCTTGGGGCAGGCTGAAAAACTGTTTTTT
TRBV6-1	TRBJ2-3	TRBD1	few	CASTLGQGGTQYF	TGTGCCAGCACATTAGGACAGGGGGGTACGCAGTATTTT